The clone carrying this T cell receptor (beta chain) has ten or more counts. The length of the CDR3 is 17 residues. Germline V gives CDR1 DFQATT, CDR2 SNEGSKA (reference sequence). V was pared by 0 bases and J by 0 bases, with 12 bases between. This entry belongs to a study of neurological immune-mediated disorders. The time point denotes: technical triplicate 3. A single run covered 15-18 subjects with over 170 million TCR-beta sequences. Each CDR3 protein gets one entry after TCRdb re-called the 5' RACE reads with MiXCR. This table has tens of thousands of distinct CDR3 sequences, approximately 16% appearing once.

Sequencing input: CD4+ T cells from blood. The sequence was obtained from a female donor with HTLV-1-associated myelopathy (HAM/TSP). This rearrangement joins TRBV20-1 to TRBJ1-6, with D tentatively TRBD1 (5 bases). CDR3 residues: CSARDRGLSSYNSPLHF. The CDR3 region has the DNA TGCAGTGCTAGAGATAGGGGATTAAGCTCCTATAATTCACCCCTCCACTTT.